A single sample is the source of the 10 T cell receptor beta chains below, sequenced in a study of blood T cell repertoires in COVID-19. The protocol was immunoSEQ multiplex PCR, while the TCRdb copy is restricted to in-frame clones and leaves out a portion. Of about 110,000 clones in the sample, 82% are singletons; the top ten hold approximately 15%. Sequenced: peripheral blood. Receptor source: a woman aged 55-69 years with acute or convalescent COVID-19.

The J gene is TRBJ2-7, the V gene TRBV7-2; 8 bases fit TRBD2. J gave up 4 bases and V 3 bases, and 5 bases lay outside the gene matches. CDR1 is SGHTA, CDR2 FQGNSA, per germline. This CDR3 comprises 14 residues. CDR3 in amino acids: CASSLYPGGYEQYF. In DNA, the CDR3 is TGTGCCAGCAGCTTGTACCCGGGAGGGTACGAGCAGTACTTC.

The V gene is TRBV10-1, the J gene TRBJ2-1; 10 bases are a match to TRBD2. V was pared by 0 bases and J by 4 bases, with 9 bases of the junction left unmatched. CDR3 length: 18 residues. CDR1 is WNHNN, CDR2 SYGVQD, per germline (reference sequence). CDR3 DNA sequence: TGCGCCAGCAGTGAGTCTTCTAGCGGGGGACAAAAGTACAATGAGCAGTTCTTC. Protein: CASSESSSGGQKYNEQFF.

V usage is TRBV7-3 and J usage is TRBJ2-1; TRBD1 agrees at 9 bases. V trimming: 3 bases; J trimming: 8 bases; junction bases outside the gene matches: 5. Germline CDR1 reads SGHTA; CDR2 reads FQGTGA. The CDR3 extends over 14 amino acids. In DNA, the CDR3 is TGTGCCAGCAGCTTGACAGGGGGTTTTGATGAGCAGTTCTTC. Its protein is CASSLTGGFDEQFF.

The chain is built from TRBV5-3 and TRBJ2-2, with 12 bases identical to TRBD2. TRBV5-3 is an ORF, and what it does is uncertain. CDR3 size: 18 residues. J was trimmed by 5 bases and V by 0 bases; bases with no gene match: 8. CDR3 coding DNA: TGTGCCAGAAGCTTGGTTCTAGCGGGGGGGCCTCGGACCGGGGAGCTGTTTTTT. Amino acids: CARSLVLAGGPRTGELFF.

V usage is TRBV5-1 and J usage is TRBJ1-2; the match to TRBD1 covers 7 bases. After removal of 1 base from V and 5 bases from J, the junction contained 5 bases not matched to a gene. Germline-derived CDR1 and CDR2 are SGHRS and YFSETQ. The CDR3 runs 14 residues. Here the CDR3 reads CASSLSGTAYGYTF. For the CDR3, the DNA is TGCGCCAGCAGCTTGTCGGGGACAGCGTATGGCTACACCTTC.

The J gene is TRBJ1-2, the V gene TRBV5-6, with D possibly TRBD1 on 6 matching bases. V dropped 2 bases and J dropped 7 bases, with 18 bases sitting between them. CDR1 is SGHDT and CDR2 is YYEEEE in the germline V gene. This CDR3 comprises 15 residues. The CDR3 sequence: CASSFPGAGTSGYTF. In nucleotides, the CDR3 is TGTGCCAGCAGCTTTCCAGGGGCAGGGACAAGTGGCTACACCTTC.

The chain recombines TRBV5-1 with TRBJ2-3, with 7 bases matching TRBD2. Trimming removed 5 bases from V and 1 base from J; junction bases left unmatched: 1. Germline V CDR1 and CDR2: SGHRS, YFSETQ. The CDR3 sequence is 13 residues long. The CDR3 DNA follows: TGCGCCAGCAGTGGGGGGGGCACAGATACGCAGTATTTT. Translating it yields CASSGGGTDTQYF.

There are a few counts of this clone. V and J are TRBV29-1 and TRBJ1-2; 12 bases are a match to TRBD1. Germline-derived CDR1 and CDR2 are SQVTM and ANQGSEA. The junction had 8 bases not matched to a gene; V was cut back by 4 bases and J by 5 bases. This CDR3 region has 15 residues. CDR3 nucleotides: TGCAGCGTTGGGGACAGGGGGCGGGGAAGGTATGGCTACACCTTC. Its protein is CSVGDRGRGRYGYTF. Combining the CDR3 with reference TRBV29-1 and TRBJ1-2 gives the whole variable domain SAVISQKPSRDICQRGTSLTIQCQVDSQVTMMFWYRQQPGQSLTLIATANQGSEATYESGFVIDKFPISRPNLTFSTLTVSNMSPEDSSIYLCSVGDRGRGRYGYTFGSGTRLTVV.

The chain has TRBV21-1 and TRBJ2-6; the table's D call, TRBD1, was not checked against the DNA. TRBV21-1 corresponds to a pseudogene. The CDR3 has 18 amino acids. The CDR3 is CASSKCGTGCSGANVLTF. In DNA, the CDR3 is TGTGCCAGCAGCAAATGCGGGACAGGGTGTTCTGGGGCCAACGTCCTGACTTTC.

The chain carries TRBV19 and TRBJ1-2, with D maybe TRBD1 (5 bases). The V and J ends lost 3 bases and 7 bases respectively, with 9 bases between them. Germline assignment: CDR1 LNHDA and CDR2 SQIVND (reference sequence). The CDR3 runs 12 residues. This CDR3 reads CASSILGAGYTF. For the CDR3, the DNA is TGTGCCAGTAGTATCCTAGGGGCTGGCTACACCTTC.